These 29 T cell receptor beta chains were sequenced from one sample in a study of CD8+CD57+ T cells in acquired aplastic anemia. TCR beta VDJ and CDR3 were profiled, and genomic DNA was the template. Each CDR3 protein gets one entry after TCRdb re-called the reads with MiXCR. Here the sample spans roughly 80,000 distinct CDR3 sequences, under 50% being singletons. Source material: sorted CD4+, CD8+, or CD8+CD57+ T cells (not recorded which) from PBMCs. Receptors were obtained from a human donor in good health, serving as a control.

In its sample, this clonotype was seen a few times. This chain uses TRBV7-9 with TRBJ1-1; TRBD1 might be the D (5 bases). V was shortened by 11 bases and J by 11 bases, with 18 bases between the two germline ends. Germline V gene lookup returns CDR1 SEHNR and CDR2 FQNEAQ (reference sequence). The CDR3 contains 11 residues. CDR3 nucleotide sequence: TGTGCCTGGACCGGGGGTCTGTGGGCTTTCTTT. Protein sequence: CAWTGGLWAFF.

The sample holds a few counts of this clonotype. A much larger clone lies one base from this, so it may be a read error. V usage is TRBV5-1 and J usage is TRBJ1-2; no clear D gene. Germline CDR1 SGHRS, CDR2 YFSETQ. The CDR3 runs to 12 residues. The CDR3: CASSLGVYGYAF. DNA of the CDR3: TGCGCCAGCAGCTTGGGAGTCTATGGCTACGCCTTC.

CDR3 DNA sequence: TGCAGTGCTAGAAACCTTTATCAGGCGGGAGGGCCTGGCACAGATACGCAGTATTTT. This sequence encodes CSARNLYQAGGPGTDTQYF. The J gene is TRBJ2-3, the V gene TRBV20-1; 9 bases fit TRBD2. Trimming cost V 2 bases and J 1 base; bases outside gene matches: 16. This CDR3 has 19 amino acids. CDR1 and CDR2 (germline): DFQATT, SNEGSKA (reference sequence).

This clonotype was observed a handful of times. The conserved phenylalanine or tryptophan is not found at the CDR3 terminus, so this likely reflects a read error. The chain recombines TRBV7-9 with TRBJ2-1; TRBD2 matches 9 bases. V lost 5 bases to trimming and J lost 7 bases; unmatched junction nucleotides: 9. The CDR3 runs 15 residues. Germline V lookup: CDR1 SEHNR, CDR2 FQNEAQ (reference sequence). This chain's CDR3 is CASSHVAGGRNEQFS. The CDR3 region has the DNA TGTGCCAGCAGCCACGTCGCGGGAGGGCGGAATGAGCAGTTCTCC.

For this clonotype: One end of the junction is discordant with germline, which a read error may explain. V gene TRBV25-1 combines with J gene TRBJ2-2; TRBD2 might be the D (5 bases). The germline V gene has CDR1 MGHDK and CDR2 SYGVNS. This CDR3 is 13 amino acids long. This CDR3 reads CASSLPGTGELFF. CDR3 nucleotides: TGTGCCAGCAGCTTGCCCGGCACCGGGGAGCTATTTTTT.

This clonotype was seen repeatedly, ten times or more. This chain's CDR3 is CATSDFPGTSGRNEQFF. The DNA for the CDR3 is TGTGCCACCAGTGATTTTCCCGGGACTAGCGGGAGGAATGAGCAGTTCTTC. This chain links TRBV24-1 with TRBJ2-1, with 15 bases identical to TRBD2. V shed 1 base and J 7 bases; nucleotides not matched to a gene: 4. Looked up from germline, CDR1 is KGHDR and CDR2 is SFDVKD. The CDR3 length is 17 residues.

This clonotype was detected ten times or more. This sequence joins TRBV9 and TRBJ1-2, with D perhaps TRBD1 (5 bases). This CDR3 spans 15 amino acids. CDR1 is SGDLS, CDR2 YYNGEE, per germline. Trimming cost V 3 bases and J 5 bases, with 17 bases left between them. CDR3 protein: CASSAPRGVGYGYTF. The CDR3 region has the DNA TGTGCCAGCAGCGCACCACGGGGGGTGGGGTATGGCTACACCTTC.

The chain combines TRBV29-1 with TRBJ1-1; D not certain. CDR1 SQVTM and CDR2 ANQGSEA come from the germline V gene. Trimming removed 5 bases at V and 0 bases at J, with 13 bases between. CDR3 length equals 14 residues. CDR3: CSVKLGSLNTEAFF. As DNA, the CDR3 is TGCAGCGTTAAGTTAGGTAGTTTGAACACTGAAGCTTTCTTT.

The V gene is TRBV11-1, the J gene TRBJ2-6; D remains unclear. Trimming pared 2 bases from V and 8 bases from J, leaving 13 bases between. Germline CDR1 SGHAT, CDR2 FQDESV (reference sequence). CDR3 length equals 15 residues. The CDR3 bases are TGTGCCAGCAGCTTAACCATATGGGCTACCAACGTCCTGACTTTC. Amino acids: CASSLTIWATNVLTF.

This clonotype appeared many times. This chain joins TRBV9 and TRBJ2-1; 9 nucleotides match TRBD2. From germline, CDR1 is SGDLS and CDR2 YYNGEE. J lost 5 bases, V lost 0 bases, and 9 bases had no gene match. The CDR3 extends over 17 amino acids. The CDR3 spells CASSVDDRGRADNEQFF. In DNA, the CDR3 is TGTGCCAGCAGCGTAGACGACCGCGGGAGGGCCGACAATGAGCAGTTCTTC.

This rearrangement joins TRBV20-1 to TRBJ1-1, with 7 bases matching TRBD1. This CDR3 is 12 amino acids long. The J segment lost 4 bases and the V segment lost 5 bases, leaving 4 bases of the junction unmatched. Germline-derived CDR1 and CDR2 are DFQATT and SNEGSKA (reference sequence). In DNA, the CDR3 is TGCAGTGCTCCCAGGACAGGCACTGAAGCTTTCTTT. It encodes CSAPRTGTEAFF.

This clonotype has just a few counts. The chain has TRBV29-1 and TRBJ2-3; no clear D. The CDR3 contains 14 residues. V lost 8 bases to trimming and J lost 6 bases, with 21 bases between them. Germline CDR1 and CDR2: SQVTM and ANQGSEA. The CDR3 here is CSTLHKELIDTQYF. CDR3 coding DNA: TGCAGCACCCTACACAAAGAACTGATCGATACGCAGTATTTT.

This clonotype came up many times. The J gene is TRBJ2-7, the V gene TRBV20-1; D not resolved. The CDR3 runs to 18 residues. Germline-derived CDR1 and CDR2 are DFQATT and SNEGSKA (reference sequence). V lost 3 bases and J lost 0, with 24 bases in between. CDR3 nucleotide sequence: TGCAGTGCTAGGGACCCTTTTCGTGTCCTTCCGGACTCCTACGAGCAGTACTTC. It is translated as CSARDPFRVLPDSYEQYF.

V usage is TRBV15 and J usage is TRBJ1-2; D might be TRBD1 (6 bases). Trimming stripped 3 bases from V and 2 bases from J, with 16 bases between. Germline V gene data show CDR1 as LNHNV and CDR2 as YYDKDF (reference sequence). This CDR3 is 16 amino acids long. The CDR3 protein is CATSRHGGAGNYGYTF. In nucleotides, the CDR3 is TGTGCCACCAGCAGGCACGGGGGCGCGGGAAACTATGGCTACACCTTC. Complete variable domain (other parts from reference TRBV15 and TRBJ1-2): DAMVIQNPRYQVTQFGKPVTLSCSQTLNHNVMYWYQQKSSQAPKLLFHYYDKDFNNEADTPDNFQSRRPNTSFCFLDIRSPGLGDTAMYLCATSRHGGAGNYGYTFGSGTRLTVV.

This clonotype was picked up many times. The genes are TRBV7-9 and TRBJ2-7; TRBD2 aligns across 9 bases. Germline V CDR1 and CDR2: SEHNR, FQNEAQ (reference sequence). This CDR3 comprises 13 residues. V lost 5 bases and J lost 5; bases outside the gene matches: 4. The DNA for the CDR3 is TGTGCCAGCAGCACCCAGCGGGGGGACGAGCAGTACTTC. This gives the protein CASSTQRGDEQYF. Using reference TRBV7-9 and TRBJ2-7 for the parts outside the CDR3, the full variable domain is DTGVSQNPRHKITKRGQNVTFRCDPISEHNRLYWYRQTLGQGPEFLTYFQNEAQLEKSRLLSDRFSAERPKGSFSTLEIQRTEQGDSAMYLCASSTQRGDEQYFGPGTRLTVT.

The table lists this clonotype with a count of one. V and J are TRBV25-1 and TRBJ2-7; 9 bases are shared with TRBD1. V shed 5 bases and J 4 bases; nucleotides not matched to a gene: 6. The germline V gene encodes CDR1 MGHDK and CDR2 SYGVNS. The CDR3 runs 14 residues. CDR3 bases: TGTGCCAGCAGTTACCGGGACAGGGATTACGAGCAGTACTTC. Translated, it gives CASSYRDRDYEQYF.

The J gene is TRBJ2-5, the V gene TRBV25-1, with D possibly TRBD2 on 5 matching bases. Trimming took off 5 bases at V and 4 bases at J, with 11 bases between the two ends. Germline CDR1 is MGHDK and CDR2 is SYGVNS. CDR3 length: 13 amino acids. The chain's CDR3 is CASSLPSRETQYF. The CDR3 DNA follows: TGTGCCAGCAGTTTACCTAGCCGAGAGACCCAGTACTTC.

The sample holds one count of this clonotype. This chain joins TRBV10-3 and TRBJ1-6, with D perhaps TRBD1 (6 bases). Trimming pared 5 bases from V and 5 bases from J, leaving 10 bases between. CDR3 length equals 14 residues. From germline, CDR1 is ENHRY and CDR2 SYGVKD. This chain's CDR3 is CAISLGADNSPLHF. The CDR3, as DNA: TGTGCCATCAGTTTGGGGGCAGATAATTCACCCCTCCACTTT.

The chain recombines TRBV15 with TRBJ1-6; D not resolved. The germline V gene encodes CDR1 LNHNV and CDR2 YYDKDF (reference sequence). CDR3 length: 14 amino acids. V gave up 0 bases and J gave up 3 bases, with 3 bases separating them. The CDR3: CATSRDNYNSPLHF. As DNA, the CDR3 is TGTGCCACCAGCAGAGACAACTATAATTCACCCCTCCACTTT.

This clonotype was seen only a few times. V usage is TRBV4-3 and J usage is TRBJ2-1, with D possibly TRBD2 on 6 matching bases. Germline CDR1 reads LGHNA; CDR2 reads YSLEER. This CDR3 spans 16 amino acids. The V gene lost 1 base and the J gene lost 4 bases, with 14 bases spanning the gap. CDR3 sequence (DNA): TGCGCCAGCAGCCAAGGCGGGCAGGGAGGATACAATGAGCAGTTCTTC. Amino acid sequence: CASSQGGQGGYNEQFF.

The V and J genes are TRBV9 and TRBJ2-6; perhaps TRBD2 as D (5 bases). Germline V lookup: CDR1 SGDLS, CDR2 YYNGEE. This CDR3 is built from 18 residues. With 0 bases removed from V and 0 bases from J, the gap between germline ends came to 13 bases. The CDR3, as DNA: TGTGCCAGCAGCGTAGTTCCAGGACTGTCCTCTGGGGCCAACGTCCTGACTTTC. Amino acid sequence: CASSVVPGLSSGANVLTF.

This clonotype appeared many times. The chain carries TRBV19 and TRBJ1-5; D unresolved. Trimming took 1 base from V and 7 from J, leaving 11 bases between them. The CDR3 length is 14 residues. Germline-derived CDR1 and CDR2 are LNHDA and SQIVND (reference sequence). The CDR3 region is CASSIGGLGQPQHF. The DNA for the CDR3 is TGTGCCAGTAGTATAGGGGGATTAGGACAGCCCCAGCATTTT.

The genes are TRBV11-2 and TRBJ2-6; perhaps TRBD1 as D (6 bases). The CDR3 runs 16 residues. Trimming stripped 4 bases from V and 0 bases from J, with 10 bases between. The germline CDR1 and CDR2 sequences are SGHAT and FQNNGV. CDR3 DNA: TGTGCCAGCAGCTGGGAACAGGGCTCTGGGGCCAACGTCCTGACTTTC. Translating it yields CASSWEQGSGANVLTF.

A note on this clonotype: Lacking the conserved final phenylalanine or tryptophan, this CDR3 likely reflects a read error. The rearrangement links TRBV2 to TRBJ2-7; TRBD1 matches at 8 bases. This CDR3 spans 15 amino acids. Germline lookup yields CDR1 SNHLY and CDR2 FYNNEI. The CDR3 protein is CASSEQDRAFYEQYL. The CDR3 nucleotides are TGTGCCAGCAGTGAGCAGGACAGGGCTTTCTACGAACAGTACCTC.

A note on this clonotype: This CDR3 fails to terminate in the conserved phenylalanine or tryptophan, so it likely reflects a read error. The chain joins TRBV6-1 to TRBJ1-1; a possible D gene is TRBD1 (6 bases). Germline V gene lookup returns CDR1 MNHNS and CDR2 SASEGT. The CDR3 extends over 13 amino acids. V was pared by 7 bases and J by 4 bases, with 13 bases between. The DNA for the CDR3 is TGTGCCAGCAACCCTCCGGGGGCCACTGAAGCTTTCCTT. Translation gives CASNPPGATEAFL.

Comments on this clonotype: A read error may explain this, as a much larger clone is one base away. The DNA is left out, because the CDR3 cannot be placed on it with certainty; the CDR3 is given as TCRdb lists it. This sequence joins TRBV12-3 or TRBV12-4 and TRBJ1-2; no DNA check was done on the table's D call, TRBD1. A total of 15 residues make up the CDR3, ends included. CDR3 region: CASSFGPGVRYDYTF.

The sample holds many counts of this clonotype. The genes are TRBV6-1 and TRBJ1-6, with 9 bases that match TRBD1. This CDR3 is built from 15 residues. The germline gives CDR1 MNHNS, CDR2 SASEGT. V lost 5 bases, J lost 8 bases, and 7 bases stayed unmatched. As DNA, the CDR3 is TGTGCCAGCAGTAATCCACAGGGGGCTGATTCACCCCTCCACTTT. This gives the protein CASSNPQGADSPLHF.

V gene TRBV20-1 combines with J gene TRBJ1-2, with unresolved D. Germline values: CDR1 DFQATT, CDR2 SNEGSKA (reference sequence). The CDR3 totals 15 residues. V lost 1 base, J lost 8 bases, and 20 bases lay in between. CDR3: CSARVPNNVGSGYTF. In DNA, the CDR3 is TGCAGTGCTAGAGTGCCCAATAACGTGGGTAGCGGCTACACCTTC.

This sequence joins TRBV10-3 and TRBJ1-1; D perhaps matches TRBD1 (6 bases). Germline V lookup: CDR1 ENHRY, CDR2 SYGVKD. The germline V and J ends were trimmed by 1 base and 10 bases, with 19 bases remaining between them. CDR3 length: 15 residues. The CDR3 here is CAISEWTASLRIAFF. Written as DNA, the CDR3 is TGTGCCATCAGTGAGTGGACAGCATCTTTAAGAATAGCTTTCTTT.